A selection of T cell receptor beta chains follows, all from one sample in a study of follicular helper T cells after annual influenza vaccination. The assay was immunoSEQ multiplex PCR, and TCRdb's table has in-frame clones only and misses some. The table records 2,000 or so clones, roughly 84% of them present only once. Sequencing used CXCR5+ CD38- circulating T follicular helper cells from blood, obtained 7 days after influenza vaccination. All receptors derive from an adult who received the influenza vaccine. The CDR3 runs from the conserved cysteine through the conserved F or W. A D gene is named only where the DNA matches it firmly. Some rows mark clone size as missing; the rest say once, few, many or name a class of expanded clone.

clone size: NA
J gene: TRBJ2-4
D gene: NA
V gene: TRBV7-2
CDR3 protein: CASSLPIGQSVKAIQYF
CDR3 DNA: TGTGCCAGCAGCCTTCCTATAGGACAGTCCGTTAAGGCCATTCAGTACTTC

clone size: once
J gene: TRBJ2-5
D gene: NA
V gene: TRBV5-6
CDR3 protein: CASSLDPSEYETQYF
CDR3 DNA: TGTGCCAGCAGCTTGGATCCTAGCGAATACGAGACCCAGTACTTC

clone size: NA
J gene: TRBJ2-6
D gene: NA
V gene: TRBV5-6
CDR3 protein: CASSLFAGANVLTF
CDR3 DNA: TGTGCCAGCAGCCTTTTTGCGGGGGCCAACGTCCTGACTTTC

clone size: NA
J gene: TRBJ1-2
D gene: NA
V gene: TRBV7-2
CDR3 protein: CASSSSGVPGLGYTF
CDR3 DNA: TGTGCCAGCAGCTCCTCCGGGGTTCCCGGGCTGGGCTACACCTTC

clone size: NA
J gene: TRBJ1-3
D gene: NA
V gene: TRBV5-1
CDR3 protein: CASSPGASGNTIYF
CDR3 DNA: TGCGCCAGCAGCCCGGGGGCTTCTGGAAACACCATATATTTT

clone size: NA
J gene: TRBJ2-1
D gene: TRBD2
V gene: TRBV25-1
CDR3 protein: CASSDPGGHGYEQFF
CDR3 DNA: TGTGCCAGCAGTGACCCGGGGGGGCACGGGTATGAGCAGTTCTTC

clone size: NA
J gene: TRBJ2-1
D gene: TRBD2
V gene: TRBV30
CDR3 protein: CAWMGGQSREQFF
CDR3 DNA: TGTGCCTGGATGGGAGGGCAGTCGCGCGAGCAGTTCTTC

clone size: NA
J gene: TRBJ2-2
D gene: NA
V gene: TRBV5-1
CDR3 protein: CASTPGHSDTGELFF
CDR3 DNA: TGCGCCAGCACCCCGGGACATTCCGACACCGGGGAGCTGTTTTTT

clone size: NA
J gene: TRBJ1-3
D gene: NA
V gene: TRBV6-1
CDR3 protein: CASSEGGSVGGNTIYF
CDR3 DNA: TGTGCCAGCAGTGAAGGCGGATCTGTGGGTGGAAACACCATATATTTT

clone size: NA
J gene: TRBJ1-3
D gene: NA
V gene: TRBV18
CDR3 protein: CASSPGWNSGNTIYF
CDR3 DNA: TGTGCCAGCTCACCGGGATGGAACTCTGGAAACACCATATATTTT

clone size: once
J gene: TRBJ1-4
D gene: TRBD1
V gene: TRBV5-6
CDR3 protein: CASSEGTGGPATNEKLFF
CDR3 DNA: TGTGCCAGCAGCGAGGGGACAGGGGGGCCCGCAACTAATGAAAAACTGTTTTTT

clone size: NA
J gene: TRBJ2-2
D gene: NA
V gene: TRBV5-6
CDR3 protein: CASSLVGNEEGEELFF
CDR3 DNA: TGTGCCAGCAGCTTGGTGGGGAACGAGGAGGGAGAGGAGCTGTTTTTT

clone size: NA
J gene: TRBJ2-5
D gene: TRBD2
V gene: TRBV6-1
CDR3 protein: CASSLLAGGVETQYF
CDR3 DNA: TGTGCCAGCAGCCTACTAGCGGGGGGTGTAGAGACCCAGTACTTC

clone size: NA
J gene: TRBJ2-1
D gene: TRBD2
V gene: TRBV7-9
CDR3 protein: CASSLDGLAGGLEQFF
CDR3 DNA: TGTGCCAGCAGCTTAGACGGCCTAGCGGGAGGTCTTGAGCAGTTCTTC

clone size: NA
J gene: TRBJ2-3
D gene: TRBD2
V gene: TRBV19
CDR3 protein: CASNPGRVGTDTQYF
CDR3 DNA: TGTGCCAGTAACCCCGGGAGGGTAGGTACAGATACGCAGTATTTT

clone size: NA
J gene: TRBJ2-3
D gene: NA
V gene: TRBV2
CDR3 protein: CASSPQTGVGTQYF
CDR3 DNA: TGTGCCAGCAGCCCCCAAACGGGGGTCGGTACGCAGTATTTT

clone size: NA
J gene: TRBJ1-2
D gene: NA
V gene: TRBV6-5
CDR3 protein: CASRTGVGYTF
CDR3 DNA: TGTGCCAGCAGGACCGGTGTTGGCTACACCTTC

clone size: NA
J gene: TRBJ1-5
D gene: NA
V gene: TRBV6-1
CDR3 protein: CATNDGVSQPQHF
CDR3 DNA: TGTGCCACCAATGACGGGGTTAGTCAGCCCCAGCATTTT

clone size: NA
J gene: TRBJ1-1
D gene: NA
V gene: TRBV14
CDR3 protein: CASSPLLRGSANTEAFF
CDR3 DNA: TGTGCCAGCAGCCCACTATTGCGGGGGAGTGCGAACACTGAAGCTTTCTTT

clone size: NA
J gene: TRBJ1-2
D gene: NA
V gene: TRBV21-1
CDR3 protein: CASSKLQGKYGYTF
CDR3 DNA: TGTGCCAGCAGCAAGCTACAGGGGAAGTATGGCTACACCTTC

clone size: NA
J gene: TRBJ2-2
D gene: NA
V gene: TRBV4-2
CDR3 protein: CASSQGTLIGAGELFF
CDR3 DNA: TGTGCCAGCAGCCAAGGGACCTTGATCGGCGCCGGGGAGCTGTTTTTT

clone size: NA
J gene: TRBJ2-1
D gene: TRBD2
V gene: TRBV14
CDR3 protein: CASSPYGGKYNEQFF
CDR3 DNA: TGTGCCAGCAGCCCTTACGGGGGGAAATACAATGAGCAGTTCTTC

clone size: NA
J gene: TRBJ2-2
D gene: TRBD2
V gene: TRBV4-3
CDR3 protein: CASSQNGGASGELFF
CDR3 DNA: TGCGCCAGCAGCCAAAACGGGGGGGCATCCGGGGAGCTGTTTTTT

clone size: NA
J gene: TRBJ2-3
D gene: NA
V gene: TRBV4-2
CDR3 protein: CASSQVGGSTDTQYF
CDR3 DNA: TGTGCCAGCAGCCAAGTAGGGGGAAGCACAGATACGCAGTATTTT

clone size: NA
J gene: TRBJ1-1
D gene: TRBD1
V gene: TRBV10-3
CDR3 protein: CAISDPDRDTEAFF
CDR3 DNA: TGTGCCATCAGTGATCCCGACAGGGACACTGAAGCTTTCTTT

clone size: NA
J gene: TRBJ2-3
D gene: NA
V gene: TRBV6-6
CDR3 protein: CATGAGSTDTQYF
CDR3 DNA: TGTGCTACGGGGGCAGGGAGCACAGATACGCAGTATTTT

clone size: NA
J gene: TRBJ2-1
D gene: TRBD2
V gene: TRBV7-2
CDR3 protein: CASSFGRGTYNEQFF
CDR3 DNA: TGTGCCAGCAGCTTTGGGCGGGGGACCTACAATGAGCAGTTCTTC

clone size: NA
J gene: TRBJ2-2
D gene: TRBD2
V gene: TRBV27
CDR3 protein: CASSLRSGGGLRTGELFF
CDR3 DNA: TGTGCCAGCAGTTTACGTAGCGGGGGGGGTTTACGAACCGGGGAGCTGTTTTTT

clone size: NA
J gene: TRBJ1-1
D gene: NA
V gene: TRBV11-3
CDR3 protein: CASSLVRGNTEAFF
CDR3 DNA: TGTGCCAGCAGCTTAGTTCGGGGAAACACTGAAGCTTTCTTT

clone size: NA
J gene: TRBJ1-6
D gene: NA
V gene: TRBV7-9
CDR3 protein: CASSRVDGGALHF
CDR3 DNA: TGTGCCAGCAGCCGGGTCGACGGAGGAGCCCTCCACTTT

clone size: NA
J gene: TRBJ1-2
D gene: NA
V gene: TRBV27
CDR3 protein: CASSLSGGNRRTF
CDR3 DNA: TGTGCCAGCAGTTTATCTGGCGGGAACAGGCGCACCTTC